This T cell receptor (beta chain) was documented in a study of Graves' ophthalmopathy and Graves' hyperthyroidism. Whole-study results and caveats: Most thyroid clonotypes expanded beyond 0.001 frequency were also found in blood. The model reached 70.59% sensitivity and approximately 72% specificity for predicting ophthalmopathy progression.

This clonotype was detected only once. The antigen is not known. RNA transcripts provided the template for amplifying TCR beta CDR3 regions. The library came from an HTBI-primed first-round RT-PCR and a second-round multiplex PCR. TCRdb recomputed calls from the multiplex PCR reads with MiXCR, one row per CDR3 protein. The sample carries approximately 700,000 distinct CDR3 sequences, approximately 39% recorded once. The sample was peripheral blood. The origin of this receptor is an adult man with Graves' ophthalmopathy.

The CDR3 is CASTQGTGGQPQHF. The CDR3, as DNA: TGTGCCAGTACCCAAGGGACAGGGGGCCAGCCCCAGCATTTT. V is TRBV19 and J is TRBJ1-5; 12 nucleotides align to TRBD1. This CDR3 is 14 amino acids long. Germline-derived CDR1 and CDR2 are LNHDA and SQIVND (reference sequence). With V trimmed by 7 bases and J by 7 bases, 5 bases remained unmatched.